The source of this TCR beta chain is a study of CD8 T cells in ankylosing spondylitis (dated by TCRdb to the late 2010s). About the investigation overall: T cell receptor beta repertoires were profiled in healthy donors and ankylosing spondylitis patients so that disease-linked TCR variants could be found. The full study cohort comprised roughly 24 ankylosing spondylitis patients and 85 to 120 healthy donors. Samples of peripheral blood were taken, and for ankylosing spondylitis patients, synovial fluid was collected as well.

Overall results and qualifications from the work: Some of the motif variants had been reported before in the synovial fluid and blood of reactive arthritis patients, a finding that suggests common disease-initiation mechanisms. The disease-linked clones had a CD8+ phenotype and were found at relatively low frequencies in peripheral blood. Significant enrichment of the disease-linked clones was reported in matched synovial fluid samples from ankylosing spondylitis patients. Blood from ankylosing spondylitis patients appeared to be characterized by a TCR beta motif composed of 7 to 9 highly homologous amino acid variants.

A distance of 16 bases separates the germline ends of V and J, which lose 4 bases and 3 bases respectively. Including the terminal cysteine and phenylalanine, the CDR3 comprises 16 residues. Kept here is only the CDR3 DNA, which spans 48 bases and is read in frame from base 1. Looking up the germline V gene yields CDR1 SGHRS and CDR2 YFSETQ. Comments on this clonotype: Its recognized antigen is unknown. This may arise from a read error, as a much more abundant clone is one base away.

The instrument given in TCRdb is Illumina HiSeq 2500. Quantitative 5'-RACE with molecular barcodes was the method used to prepare the TCR beta libraries. Per the authors' processing: Disease-linked TCR variants were identified with a new computational method built on a probabilistic model of VDJ rearrangement. Through fastp at Q25 and MiXCR, TCRdb rebuilt clones from the public reads, retaining in-frame beta chains. Entries are consolidated by CDR3 protein sequence, retaining the most common genes and DNA. The V and J calls and clone size come from TCRdb's table, not from the authors' own analysis. The sample has 450,000 to 550,000 distinct CDR3 sequences on record, approximately 5% of them singletons. Of the sample, around 3.6% falls within the top ten clones.

Recombination linked TRBV5-1 to TRBJ1-4; TRBD1 is possibly the D segment (6 matching bases). The clonotype was recovered from a male donor with ankylosing spondylitis. Sequences were obtained from blood, either unsorted or a sorted T cell fraction (not recorded which). The base sequence is TGCGCCAGCAGCCACGGGAGTCAGGGGCCTAATGAAAAACTGTTTTTT. Its amino acids are CASSHGSQGPNEKLFF.